The sample holds a few counts of the clone carrying this TCR beta chain. Produced via immunoSEQ multiplex PCR; TCRdb's table is partial and in-frame only. Altogether approximately 280,000 clones are present, approximately 76% being singletons, with the ten largest covering approximately 5.1%. CDR3 length: 14 residues. Germline CDR1 reads MNHEY; CDR2 reads SVGAGI. The V and J ends lost 2 bases and 5 bases, in that order; junction bases with no gene match: 5. This specimen comes from a study of cytotoxic CD8 clonotypes in ibrutinib-treated CLL. This specimen consisted of PBMCs, obtained at disease progression, from a patient treated with ibrutinib. The TCR was taken from a human donor with chronic lymphocytic leukemia. The rearrangement uses TRBV6-5 and TRBJ2-5; TRBD1 matches 7 bases. The CDR3 DNA is TGTGCCAGCAGTTACGGAGACAGGGCGGAGACCCAGTACTTC. Its translation is CASSYGDRAETQYF.